The 29 T cell receptor beta chains below all came from one sample that was sequenced in a study of control samples from healthy donors and cancer patients. Measured with immunoSEQ multiplex PCR; TCRdb has only the in-frame clones, and not every one. The sample contains some 78,000 clones, 85% to 90% of which appear only once. Material: blood. The receptors were sampled from a woman aged 55 to 70 in good health.

The chain links TRBV7-9 to TRBJ2-1; no firm D call. V was pared by 4 bases and J by 5 bases, with 9 bases between. CDR1 is SEHNR, CDR2 FQNEAQ, per germline (reference sequence). The CDR3 sequence is 13 residues long. CDR3 nucleotide sequence: TGTGCCAGCAGCTCTCTTTGGGACAATGAGCAGTTCTTC. Encoded protein: CASSSLWDNEQFF.

The chain recombines TRBV4-2 with TRBJ1-2; D perhaps matches TRBD1 (6 bases). Germline CDR1 and CDR2: LGHNA and YNFKEQ. Trimming pared 4 bases from V and 3 bases from J, leaving 21 bases between. This CDR3 comprises 17 residues. The CDR3 region is CASSPTRGGPGDYGYTF. CDR3 DNA sequence: TGTGCCAGCAGCCCAACTAGGGGGGGGCCCGGTGACTATGGCTACACCTTC.

V and J are TRBV7-9 and TRBJ2-7; D not resolved. V dropped 3 bases and J dropped 0 bases, with 9 bases sitting between them. The CDR3 is made up of 14 amino acids. Germline V gene sequence: CDR1 SEHNR, CDR2 FQNEAQ (reference sequence). The CDR3 bases are TGTGCCAGCAGCTTTAGCAAAAGCTCCTACGAGCAGTACTTC. Translation: CASSFSKSSYEQYF.

As regards this clone: The same CDR3 is also encoded by other DNA sequences in this sample. The V gene is TRBV2, the J gene TRBJ1-2, with TRBD1 as a possible D gene (5 bases). Germline V gene sequence: CDR1 SNHLY, CDR2 FYNNEI. This CDR3 spans 15 amino acids. Trimming cost V 6 bases and J 4 bases, with 18 bases left between them. The CDR3 is CASSLGQGRAYGYTF. CDR3 sequence (DNA): TGTGCCAGCAGCCTAGGCCAGGGCCGGGCCTATGGCTACACCTTC. The variable domain in full, completed from reference TRBV2 and TRBJ1-2, reads EPEVTQTPSHQVTQMGQEVILRCVPISNHLYFYWYRQILGQKVEFLVSFYNNEISEKSEIFDDQFSVERPDGSNFTLKIRSTKLEDSAMYFCASSLGQGRAYGYTFGSGTRLTVV.

The chain joins TRBV7-9 to TRBJ1-4, with TRBD1 identical over 7 bases. CDR1 and CDR2 from the germline V gene are SEHNR and FQNEAQ (reference sequence). Losses at the gene ends were 4 bases for V and 5 bases for J; bases not matched to a gene: 4. The CDR3 loop spans 14 amino acids. As DNA, the CDR3 is TGTGCCAGCAGCTCGACAGGGAGAAATGAAAAACTGTTTTTT. This gives the protein CASSSTGRNEKLFF.

The chain recombines TRBV7-2 with TRBJ2-3; 9 bases are shared with TRBD2. The CDR3 loop spans 18 amino acids. Germline loops: CDR1 SGHTA, CDR2 FQGNSA. V was clipped by 1 base and J by 0 bases; unmatched bases: 8. The CDR3 sequence: CASSLGSGGAPSTDTQYF. The CDR3 DNA is TGTGCCAGCAGCTTAGGTAGCGGGGGCGCCCCTAGCACAGATACGCAGTATTTT.

The chain recombines TRBV18 with TRBJ1-1; 9 nucleotides line up with TRBD1. Germline V lookup: CDR1 KGHSH, CDR2 LQKENI. This CDR3 contains 16 residues. The trim removed 6 bases at V and 6 bases at J, leaving 14 bases unmatched. The CDR3 reads CASSLTRGQGYSEAFF. The CDR3 DNA follows: TGTGCCAGCTCCCTTACTAGGGGACAGGGATATTCTGAAGCTTTCTTT. The full variable domain, its missing parts supplied by reference TRBV18 and TRBJ1-1, is NAGVMQNPRHLVRRRGQEARLRCSPMKGHSHVYWYRQLPEEGLKFMVYLQKENIIDESGMPKERFSAEFPKEGPSILRIQQVVRGDSAAYFCASSLTRGQGYSEAFFGQGTRLTVV.

This rearrangement joins TRBV6-5 to TRBJ2-7; D not resolved. In germline, CDR1 is MNHEY, CDR2 SVGAGI. The CDR3 has 15 residues. The germline V and J ends were trimmed by 0 bases and 4 bases, with 13 bases remaining between them. The CDR3 loop reads CASSYSLSLLYEQYF. The CDR3, as DNA: TGTGCCAGCAGTTACTCCCTATCCCTGCTGTACGAGCAGTACTTC.

Notes on this clone: This sample includes further DNA sequences coding for the same CDR3. V gene TRBV7-2 combines with J gene TRBJ2-2, with 9 bases that match TRBD1. V gave up 4 bases and J gave up 5 bases; unmatched junction bases: 5. Germline V gene sequence: CDR1 SGHTA, CDR2 FQGNSA. This CDR3 has 15 amino acids. The CDR3 here is CASSSRQGGTGELFF. For the CDR3, the DNA is TGTGCCAGCAGCTCCAGACAGGGGGGGACCGGGGAGCTGTTTTTT.

The CDR3 sequence: CASSQERGADTQYF. The CDR3 coding sequence is TGCGCCAGCAGCCAAGAAAGGGGGGCAGATACGCAGTATTTT. The V call is TRBV4-1, the J call TRBJ2-3; D might be TRBD1 or TRBD2, each matching 6 bases. V was pared by 0 bases and J by 4 bases, with 8 bases between. The CDR3 is 14 amino acids. Germline CDR1 is MGHRA and CDR2 is YSYEKL.

The rearrangement uses TRBV19 and TRBJ2-1; D call uncertain. Germline V gene sequence: CDR1 LNHDA, CDR2 SQIVND (reference sequence). V was trimmed by 7 bases and J by 2 bases, leaving 12 bases between them. This CDR3 is built from 14 residues. CDR3 sequence: CASTDDHAYNEQFF. The CDR3 DNA reads as TGTGCCAGTACCGACGACCACGCCTACAATGAGCAGTTCTTC.

V usage is TRBV19 and J usage is TRBJ2-2; D is unclear. The V gene's germline CDR1 is LNHDA and CDR2 SQIVND (reference sequence). CDR3 length equals 15 residues. V was pared by 3 bases and J by 3 bases, with 11 bases between. CDR3 in DNA: TGTGCCAGTAGTATTTGGGCCACCTACACCGGGGAGCTGTTTTTT. Its translation: CASSIWATYTGELFF.

The chain links TRBV27 to TRBJ2-7; D uncertain. CDR1 is MNHEY and CDR2 is SMNVEV in the germline V gene (reference sequence). Trimming took off 3 bases at V and 7 bases at J, with 22 bases between the two ends. The CDR3 contains 16 residues. The CDR3 sequence is CASSFSLGTFRREQYF. For the CDR3, the DNA is TGTGCCAGCAGTTTTTCTCTCGGCACCTTCAGACGGGAGCAGTACTTC.

A single count supports this clone. V and J are TRBV12-1 and TRBJ1-1; TRBD1 is the table's D call and was not checked against the DNA. TRBV12-1 represents a pseudogene. This CDR3 has 20 residues. CDR3 region: CASSFYEGPDRGPMNTEAFF. CDR3 nucleotides: TGTGCCAGCAGCTTTTATGAGGGGCCAGACAGGGGCCCCATGAACACTGAAGCTTTCTTT.

This chain joins TRBV2 and TRBJ1-2, with D possibly being TRBD1 (6 bases). This CDR3 spans 14 amino acids. Germline CDR1 SNHLY, CDR2 FYNNEI. The V end was cut by 2 bases, the J end by 3 bases, with 10 bases between. The CDR3 bases are TGTGCCAGCAGTGAATTGACAGGAGACTATGGCTACACCTTC. This gives the protein CASSELTGDYGYTF. The whole variable domain, remainder taken from reference TRBV2 and TRBJ1-2, is EPEVTQTPSHQVTQMGQEVILRCVPISNHLYFYWYRQILGQKVEFLVSFYNNEISEKSEIFDDQFSVERPDGSNFTLKIRSTKLEDSAMYFCASSELTGDYGYTFGSGTRLTVV.

The chain joins TRBV13 to TRBJ1-1; D is undetermined. The CDR3 has 14 residues. The germline V and J ends were trimmed by 5 bases and 1 base, with 11 bases remaining between them. Germline values: CDR1 PRHDT, CDR2 FYEKMQ (reference sequence). CDR3 loop: CASSLGRQNTEAFF. CDR3 nucleotides: TGTGCCAGCAGCCTCGGACGGCAGAACACTGAAGCTTTCTTT.

This chain connects TRBV5-4 to TRBJ1-1; D remains unclear. Germline loops: CDR1 SGHNT, CDR2 YYREEE (reference sequence). The V gene lost 1 base and the J gene lost 2 bases, with 6 bases spanning the gap. The CDR3 spans 13 residues. For the CDR3, the DNA is TGTGCCAGCAGCTTGAAGGTTAACACTGAAGCTTTCTTT. Protein: CASSLKVNTEAFF.

This sequence joins TRBV7-8 and TRBJ2-2, with TRBD2 matching over 9 bases. Unmatched junction bases numbered 6, after V lost 1 base and J lost 0 bases. Germline values: CDR1 SGHVS, CDR2 FQNEAQ. This CDR3 contains 18 residues. CDR3 in amino acids: CASSLVDGGGANTGELFF. The DNA of the CDR3 is TGTGCCAGCAGCTTAGTTGATGGCGGGGGGGCGAACACCGGGGAGCTGTTTTTT.

CDR3 DNA sequence: TGCGCCAGCAGCTCTACTAGAAAGTATGGCTACACCTTC. As protein: CASSSTRKYGYTF. The chain combines TRBV5-1 with TRBJ1-2, with D uncertain. The V end was cut by 3 bases, the J end by 5 bases, with 11 bases between. The CDR3 consists of 13 residues. The germline CDR1 and CDR2 sequences are SGHRS and YFSETQ.

V gene TRBV18 combines with J gene TRBJ2-5, with TRBD2 matching 14 bases. CDR1 is KGHSH, CDR2 LQKENI, per germline. CDR3 size: 17 residues. V dropped 0 bases and J dropped 5; count of bases not matched to a gene: 5. CDR3 coding DNA: TGTGCCAGCTCACCACCAGGGACTAGCGGGAGTGGCGAGACCCAGTACTTC. This gives the protein CASSPPGTSGSGETQYF.

V and J are TRBV6-5 and TRBJ1-2; 8 positions match TRBD1. The CDR3 covers 13 residues. V shed 5 bases, J shed 5 bases, and the junction held 4 bases outside the gene matches. CDR1 and CDR2 (germline): MNHEY, SVGAGI. The CDR3 DNA reads TGTGCCAGCAGTCCCGACAGGGGATATGGCTACACCTTC. Protein sequence: CASSPDRGYGYTF.

The table lists this clone with a count of one. The rearrangement joins TRBV13 to TRBJ1-3; tentatively, D is TRBD1 (6 bases). The germline V gene has CDR1 PRHDT and CDR2 FYEKMQ (reference sequence). V shed 6 bases and J shed 3 bases, with 12 bases lying between them. The CDR3 is 14 amino acids. The CDR3 region is CASSTNRDGNTIYF. The DNA of the CDR3 is TGTGCCAGCAGTACTAACAGGGATGGAAACACCATATATTTT.

This clone was seen once. The chain links TRBV27 to TRBJ1-1; possible D gene TRBD1, 5 bases. The V end was cut by 6 bases, the J end by 0 bases, with 17 bases between. The CDR3 is made up of 16 amino acids. CDR1 and CDR2 from the germline V gene are MNHEY and SMNVEV (reference sequence). CDR3 DNA sequence: TGTGCCAGCAGCACCCATGTAGGGGCCCTGAACACTGAAGCTTTCTTT. Amino acid sequence: CASSTHVGALNTEAFF.

The rearrangement joins TRBV10-3 to TRBJ1-1, with D maybe TRBD1 (5 bases). Germline CDR1 is ENHRY and CDR2 is SYGVKD. The length of the CDR3 is 15 residues. The V and J ends lost 5 bases and 1 base respectively, with 14 bases between them. The DNA for the CDR3 is TGTGCCATCAGTTTAACCGGGACCGGGAACACTGAAGCTTTCTTT. Translating gives CAISLTGTGNTEAFF.

The chain joins TRBV2 to TRBJ1-4; D perhaps matches TRBD1 (5 bases). This CDR3 spans 16 amino acids. V gave up 1 base and J gave up 7 bases, with 16 bases separating them. The germline gives CDR1 SNHLY, CDR2 FYNNEI. CDR3 region: CASSEGKGLLGEKLFF. CDR3 DNA sequence: TGTGCCAGCAGTGAAGGGAAGGGGTTATTGGGTGAAAAACTGTTTTTT.

This clone was observed a single time. A read error may account for a junction end that differs from germline. This chain links TRBV6-1 with TRBJ2-1; 7 bases match TRBD1. Germline V gives CDR1 MNHNS, CDR2 SASEGT. The CDR3 is made up of 12 amino acids. CDR3 protein: CASSSRTGERFF. The DNA for the CDR3 is TGTGCCAGCAGTTCGAGAACAGGGGAGCGGTTCTTC.

As to this clone: The sample carries other DNA sequences with the same CDR3. This chain joins TRBV5-1 and TRBJ1-1; no definite D call. Germline assignment: CDR1 SGHRS and CDR2 YFSETQ. The CDR3 is 14 residues long. Trimming took 2 bases from V and 0 from J, leaving 8 bases between them. The CDR3 loop reads CASSLGPMNTEAFF. CDR3 DNA sequence: TGCGCCAGCAGCTTAGGACCCATGAACACTGAAGCTTTCTTT.

This clone was counted between two and nine times. The CDR3 is CASSLLGTGEGNTIYF. DNA of the CDR3: TGTGCCAGCAGCTTGCTCGGGACAGGGGAAGGAAACACCATATATTTT. The rearrangement uses TRBV5-4 and TRBJ1-3; 10 bases fit TRBD1. CDR1 SGHNT and CDR2 YYREEE come from the germline V gene (reference sequence). The J segment lost 4 bases and the V segment lost 1 base, leaving 5 bases of the junction unmatched. This CDR3 region has 16 residues.

This rearrangement joins TRBV10-3 to TRBJ2-4; 14 positions agree with TRBD2. The CDR3 spans 19 residues. V lost 0 bases to trimming and J lost 0 bases; unmatched junction nucleotides: 4. The V gene's germline CDR1 is ENHRY and CDR2 SYGVKD. The CDR3 nucleotides read TGTGCCATCAGTGAGTCGATGACTAGCGGGAGGGGAGCCAAAAACATTCAGTACTTC. Translation: CAISESMTSGRGAKNIQYF.